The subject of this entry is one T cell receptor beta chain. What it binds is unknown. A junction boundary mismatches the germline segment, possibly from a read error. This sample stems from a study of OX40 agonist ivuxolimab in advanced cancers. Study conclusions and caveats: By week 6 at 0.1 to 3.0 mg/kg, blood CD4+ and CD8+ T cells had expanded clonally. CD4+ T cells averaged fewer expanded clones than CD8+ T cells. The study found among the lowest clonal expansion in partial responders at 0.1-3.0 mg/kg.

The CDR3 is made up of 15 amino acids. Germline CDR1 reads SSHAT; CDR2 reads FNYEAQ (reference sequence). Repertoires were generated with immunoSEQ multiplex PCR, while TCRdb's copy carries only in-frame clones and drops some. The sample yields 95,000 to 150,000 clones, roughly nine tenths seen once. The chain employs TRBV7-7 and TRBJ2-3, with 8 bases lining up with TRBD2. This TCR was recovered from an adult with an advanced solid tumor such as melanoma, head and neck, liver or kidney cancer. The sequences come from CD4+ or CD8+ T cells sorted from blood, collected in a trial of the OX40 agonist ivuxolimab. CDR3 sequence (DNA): TGTGCTAGCAGCTTTGGCGGGGGGTTCACAGATACGCAGTATTTT. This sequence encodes CASSFGGGFTDTQYF. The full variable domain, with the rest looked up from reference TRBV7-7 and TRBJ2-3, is GAGVSQSPRYKVTKRGQDVTLRCDPISSHATLYWYQQALGQGPEFLTYFNYEAQPDKSGLPSDRFSAERPEGSISTLTIQRTEQRDSAMYRCASSFGGGFTDTQYFGPGTRLTVL.